These T cell receptor beta chains were read from a single sample in a study of chemoradiotherapy in HPV16-positive cancers. TCRdb keeps only in-frame clones here, not all; method: immunoSEQ multiplex PCR. The repertoire consists of about 30,000 clones, with around 90% occurring once and the leading ten covering about 20%. Sequences were derived from blood, sampled from a patient who underwent chemoradiotherapy. These receptors originate from a human donor with HPV-associated anogenital cancer. Both conserved end residues are part of each CDR3. Fields, in order: clone size, D gene, J gene, V gene, CDR3 protein, CDR3 DNA. The D gene is left open where the match is weak. Size tells how often a clone was seen (once, few, many) or the class of an expanded clone, and some rows leave it out.

abundance: -; d_gene: TRBD2; j_gene: TRBJ2-3; v_gene: TRBV18; CDR3aa: CASSPGLAGGPADTQYF; CDR3nt: TGTGCCAGCTCACCGGGACTAGCGGGGGGGCCGGCAGATACGCAGTATTTT
abundance: -; d_gene: TRBD1; j_gene: TRBJ2-5; v_gene: TRBV5-1; CDR3aa: CASSTLQGSETQYF; CDR3nt: TGCGCCAGCAGCACCTTACAGGGGTCGGAGACCCAGTACTTC
abundance: -; d_gene: -; j_gene: TRBJ1-2; v_gene: TRBV27; CDR3aa: CASSDVTGTGNYGYTF; CDR3nt: TGTGCCAGCAGTGATGTGACCGGGACGGGTAACTATGGCTACACCTTC
abundance: -; d_gene: TRBD1; j_gene: TRBJ1-2; v_gene: TRBV6-5; CDR3aa: CASSSGQGYYGYTF; CDR3nt: TGTGCCAGCAGTTCGGGACAGGGGTACTATGGCTACACCTTC
abundance: -; d_gene: -; j_gene: TRBJ2-7; v_gene: TRBV4-1; CDR3aa: CASSQEDLSYEQYF; CDR3nt: TGCGCCAGCAGCCAAGAAGACTTGAGCTACGAGCAGTACTTC
abundance: -; d_gene: -; j_gene: TRBJ2-1; v_gene: TRBV15; CDR3aa: CATSGGPSYNEQFF; CDR3nt: TGTGCCACCAGCGGGGGGCCCTCCTACAATGAGCAGTTCTTC
abundance: once; d_gene: -; j_gene: TRBJ1-1; v_gene: TRBV6-6; CDR3aa: CASSYAQGDTEAFF; CDR3nt: TGTGCCAGCAGTTACGCACAGGGAGACACTGAAGCTTTCTTT
abundance: -; d_gene: -; j_gene: TRBJ2-3; v_gene: TRBV7-2; CDR3aa: CASSFTGYTDTQYF; CDR3nt: TGTGCCAGCAGCTTCACGGGTTACACAGATACGCAGTATTTT
abundance: -; d_gene: TRBD1; j_gene: TRBJ2-2; v_gene: TRBV11-2; CDR3aa: CASSYARDSANTGELFF; CDR3nt: TGTGCCAGCAGCTATGCCAGGGACAGCGCTAACACCGGGGAGCTGTTTTTT
abundance: -; d_gene: TRBD1; j_gene: TRBJ2-2; v_gene: TRBV6-5; CDR3aa: CASSYGQGTTGELFF; CDR3nt: TGTGCCAGCAGTTACGGACAGGGGACCACCGGGGAGCTGTTTTTT
abundance: -; d_gene: -; j_gene: TRBJ2-5; v_gene: TRBV6-5; CDR3aa: CARRPGANQETQYF; CDR3nt: TGTGCCCGCAGGCCAGGGGCCAACCAAGAGACCCAGTACTTC
abundance: -; d_gene: TRBD1; j_gene: TRBJ2-7; v_gene: TRBV19; CDR3aa: CASSQQGPYEQYF; CDR3nt: TGTGCCAGTAGTCAACAGGGGCCCTACGAGCAGTACTTC
abundance: -; d_gene: -; j_gene: TRBJ2-7; v_gene: TRBV7-7; CDR3aa: CASSSNPGKEQYF; CDR3nt: TGTGCCAGCAGCTCAAATCCAGGGAAAGAGCAGTACTTC
abundance: -; d_gene: -; j_gene: TRBJ1-1; v_gene: TRBV7-9; CDR3aa: CASSLGQFEAFF; CDR3nt: TGTGCCAGCAGCTTAGGGCAGTTTGAAGCTTTCTTT
abundance: -; d_gene: -; j_gene: TRBJ2-1; v_gene: TRBV29-1; CDR3aa: CSVEGENNEQFF; CDR3nt: TGCAGCGTAGAGGGGGAGAACAATGAGCAGTTCTTC
abundance: -; d_gene: -; j_gene: TRBJ1-6; v_gene: TRBV28; CDR3aa: CASSFPQRNSPLHF; CDR3nt: TGTGCCAGCAGTTTCCCCCAGAGAAATTCACCCCTCCACTTT
abundance: -; d_gene: -; j_gene: TRBJ1-1; v_gene: TRBV7-2; CDR3aa: CASSFRGSPEAFF; CDR3nt: TGTGCCAGCAGCTTTAGAGGGAGCCCTGAAGCTTTCTTT
abundance: -; d_gene: -; j_gene: TRBJ2-1; v_gene: TRBV7-7; CDR3aa: CASSKGGNGEQFF; CDR3nt: TGTGCCAGCAGCAAGGGTGGGAACGGTGAGCAGTTCTTC
abundance: -; d_gene: TRBD1; j_gene: TRBJ1-2; v_gene: TRBV7-9; CDR3aa: CASSLATGGRGYTF; CDR3nt: TGTGCCAGCAGCTTAGCCACAGGGGGTAGAGGCTACACCTTC
abundance: few; d_gene: -; j_gene: TRBJ1-1; v_gene: TRBV4-1; CDR3aa: CASSFKMEDRNTEAFF; CDR3nt: TGCGCCAGCAGCTTCAAGATGGAGGACAGGAACACTGAAGCTTTCTTT
abundance: once; d_gene: TRBD2; j_gene: TRBJ2-1; v_gene: TRBV12-5; CDR3aa: CASGLNPGLKHNEQFF; CDR3nt: TGTGCTAGTGGTCTAAATCCGGGACTAAAACACAATGAGCAGTTCTTC
abundance: -; d_gene: TRBD2; j_gene: TRBJ2-1; v_gene: TRBV4-2; CDR3aa: CASSQETSGGHYNEQFF; CDR3nt: TGTGCCAGCAGCCAAGAAACTAGCGGGGGCCACTACAATGAGCAGTTCTTC
abundance: -; d_gene: -; j_gene: TRBJ1-1; v_gene: TRBV5-1; CDR3aa: CASSFDGTEAFF; CDR3nt: TGCGCCAGCAGCTTTGACGGCACTGAAGCTTTCTTT
abundance: -; d_gene: -; j_gene: TRBJ2-5; v_gene: TRBV5-1; CDR3aa: CASSWDPREETQYF; CDR3nt: TGCGCCAGCAGCTGGGACCCAAGAGAAGAGACCCAGTACTTC
abundance: -; d_gene: -; j_gene: TRBJ1-5; v_gene: TRBV4-2; CDR3aa: CASSQELMVGYQPQHF; CDR3nt: TGTGCCAGCAGCCAAGAGTTGATGGTGGGTTATCAGCCCCAGCATTTT
abundance: -; d_gene: -; j_gene: TRBJ1-3; v_gene: TRBV13; CDR3aa: CASSSEGSGNTIYF; CDR3nt: TGTGCCAGCAGCTCAGAAGGCTCTGGAAACACCATATATTTT